The entry that follows covers one T cell receptor (beta chain) sequence. This clone has just one count. The antigen it recognizes is unknown. No base-level quality is on record; no much larger clone is a single base apart. The data originate from a study of shared clonotypes between healthy human individuals (dated by TCRdb to the early 2020s). Study-level background: The cohort included three men and a couple of women between 18 and 49 years of age. For each donor, CD4 naive and CD4 memory were each given three plates, CD8 naive was given two plates, and CD8 memory was given one plate. To increase sequencing depth and limit assay-specific biases, TCR repertoire library preparation and sequencing were carried out by different laboratories using diverse techniques. Per donor, leukapheresis produced somewhere between about 0.94 and 10 billion PBMCs. To estimate repertoire size and how much clonotype sharing occurs between individuals, the study deeply sequenced the blood TCR repertoires of roughly 5 healthy adults.

Donors were healthy HIV-negative adults with no recently reported acute infections or vaccinations. Every donor was a Caucasian adult living in Nashville, Tennessee, USA. CD4+ T cells were enriched through magnetic negative selection, after which naive cells were positively selected on CD45RA and the remaining negative fraction served as the memory subset. Blood was collected by leukapheresis, and PBMCs were isolated by Ficoll-Histopaque density gradient centrifugation and then cryopreserved in liquid nitrogen vapor phase. Analytical flow cytometry was used to check the purity and quantity of every magnetically sorted T cell population. From each sorted fraction, genomic DNA was isolated and quantified by UV absorbance on a Nanodrop 2000c. Using the deep immunoSEQ assay, multiplex PCR amplified TCR CDR3 regions from genomic DNA. For each cell subset, the extracted genomic DNA was distributed evenly across all wells of several immunoSEQ 96-well plates, and each plate served as one replicate. For sorted subsets, each replicate PCR was loaded with roughly 200 ng genomic DNA, equivalent to roughly 30,000 T cell genomes. Purified libraries were measured with a Qubit 3.0 fluorometer, size-checked on a Bioanalyzer 2100, and measured again with the KAPA Library Quantification kit. Every immunoSEQ 96-well plate was sequenced on a separate single-read 150-cycle Illumina NextSeq 550 flow cell. Per the original workflow: The immunoSEQ output contained only junctional sequences without quality scores, so filtering could not match that applied to full-length reads. To assign V/J genes and CDR3, sequences were annotated against IMGT germline references using PyIR, a Python wrapper for IgBLAST v1.9. Reads were removed for weak V/J assignments (E-value above 1e-6), missing CDR3, stop codons, out-of-frame junctions, or ambiguous translated residues. V3J clonotypes were defined by identical inferred V gene, J gene, and CDR3 amino acid sequence. To compute the percentage overlap between repertoires, the number of shared unique clonotypes was divided by the size of the smaller repertoire. RTK rarefaction, the Chao1 estimator, and Recon v2.1 estimates of unobserved clonotypes were used to assess repertoire richness. OLGA was used to compute generation probabilities for all TCRbeta clonotypes that the gDNA method yielded from a handful of donors. TCRdb retrieved this table from immuneACCESS and kept in-frame rearrangements only. Not all clones are present; in checked studies, unresolved V genes account for under half, and no reason is known for the remainder. V, J and clone size reflect that table, while D and trimming were determined from the DNA. For this sample the table gives about 2.3 million clones, of which approximately 95% were detected only once. The ten largest clones take up 0.35% to 0.5% of the sample.

The junction shows trimming of 4 bases on V and 0 bases on J, plus 10 bases between the germline ends. Its CDR3 holds 14 amino acids, cysteine through phenylalanine. Only the CDR3 part of the read is kept: 42 bases, read in frame from the first base. CDR1 and CDR2 were assigned from the germline V gene (reference sequence) as SEHNR and FQNEAQ. Overall results and qualifications from the work: Pairwise subsampling led to the expectation that sequencing depth would affect the degree of clonotype sharing among donors. Clonotypes shared by all four sorted-subset donors showed higher generation probabilities than non-shared clonotypes. Because the study included only a small number of donors, the genetic and exposure-history diversity represented was limited. Rarefaction of sorted-subset datasets indicated incomplete sequencing despite the large sequencing depth. Larger estimated clonotype richness was generally found for naive subsets than for memory subsets. When a few donors were compared, the shared fraction of clonotypes was around 4.6% for naive CD4, approximately 3.5% for naive CD8, about 2.4% for memory CD4, and roughly 0.4% for memory CD8. Sampling was limited to blood, and TCR repertoires in tissue likely differ from TCR repertoires in blood.

Sequencing used naive CD4+ T cells from PBMCs. In the paper's terms, the cell subset or site label means: CD45RA+ positively selected. The TCR sequence derives from a man younger than 35 in good health. Some clones in this sample may be carry-over from other donors' samples. The chain joins TRBV7-9 to TRBJ2-7; the D gene is possibly TRBD1 or TRBD2, with 5 bases matching each. The CDR3 region reads CASSSGTSSYEQYF. The base sequence is TGTGCCAGCAGCTCCGGGACGAGCTCCTACGAGCAGTACTTC. The CDR3, completed at both ends by the reference TRBV7-9 and TRBJ2-7 genes, gives the full variable domain DTGVSQNPRHKITKRGQNVTFRCDPISEHNRLYWYRQTLGQGPEFLTYFQNEAQLEKSRLLSDRFSAERPKGSFSTLEIQRTEQGDSAMYLCASSSGTSSYEQYFGPGTRLTVT.